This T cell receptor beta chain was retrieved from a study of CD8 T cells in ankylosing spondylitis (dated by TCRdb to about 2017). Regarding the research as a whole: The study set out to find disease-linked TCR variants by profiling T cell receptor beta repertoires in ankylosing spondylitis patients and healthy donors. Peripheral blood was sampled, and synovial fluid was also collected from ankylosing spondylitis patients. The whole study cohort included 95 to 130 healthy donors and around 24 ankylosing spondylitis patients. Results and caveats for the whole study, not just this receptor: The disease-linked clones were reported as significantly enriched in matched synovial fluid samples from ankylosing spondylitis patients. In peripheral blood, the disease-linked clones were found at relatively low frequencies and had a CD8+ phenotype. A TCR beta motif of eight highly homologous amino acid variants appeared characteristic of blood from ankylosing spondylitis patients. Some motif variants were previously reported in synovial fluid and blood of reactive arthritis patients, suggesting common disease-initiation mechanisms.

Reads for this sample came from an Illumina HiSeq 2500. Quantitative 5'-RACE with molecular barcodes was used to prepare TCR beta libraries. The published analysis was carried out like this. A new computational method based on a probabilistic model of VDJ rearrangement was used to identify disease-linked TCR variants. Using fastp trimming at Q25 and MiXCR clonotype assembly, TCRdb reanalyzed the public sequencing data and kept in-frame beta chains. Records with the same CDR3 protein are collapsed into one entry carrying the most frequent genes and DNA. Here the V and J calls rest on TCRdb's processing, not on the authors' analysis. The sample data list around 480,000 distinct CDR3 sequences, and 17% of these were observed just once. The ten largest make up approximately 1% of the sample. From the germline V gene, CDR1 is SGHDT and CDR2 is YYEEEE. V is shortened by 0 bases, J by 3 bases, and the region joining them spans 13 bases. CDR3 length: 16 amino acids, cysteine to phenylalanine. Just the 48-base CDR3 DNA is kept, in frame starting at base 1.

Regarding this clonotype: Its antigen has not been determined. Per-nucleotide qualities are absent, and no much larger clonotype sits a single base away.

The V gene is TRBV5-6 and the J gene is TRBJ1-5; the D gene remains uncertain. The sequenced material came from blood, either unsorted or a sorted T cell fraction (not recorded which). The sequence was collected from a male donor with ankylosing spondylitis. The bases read TGTGCCAGCAGCTTGGGACCCAGCACCTTCAATCAGCCCCAGCATTTT. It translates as CASSLGPSTFNQPQHF.